This T cell receptor beta chain was identified during a study of CD8 T cells in ankylosing spondylitis. The study's findings and limits: Reportedly, significant enrichment of disease-linked clones occurred in matched ankylosing spondylitis synovial fluid. Reports of some motif variants in reactive arthritis synovial fluid and blood predate this one.

This clonotype occurred a few times. The antigen remains undetermined. TCRdb redid the calling of the 5' RACE reads with MiXCR, one entry per CDR3 protein. The table shows 300,000 to 350,000 distinct CDR3 sequences, with around 20% occurring only once. Germline CDR1 is SGHTA and CDR2 is FQGNSA. This CDR3 comprises 16 residues. V shed 2 bases and J shed 0 bases, with 11 bases lying between them. The sequencing sample was made of blood, either unsorted or a sorted T cell fraction (not recorded which). The chain carries TRBV7-2 and TRBJ1-3, with unresolved D. This TCR derives from a female donor with ankylosing spondylitis or in good health (not recorded which). CDR3 region: CASSLSPQYSGNTIYF. CDR3 bases: TGTGCCAGCAGCTTATCCCCGCAGTACTCTGGAAACACCATATATTTT.